Following are 17 T cell receptor beta chains from one sample sequenced in a study of Graves' ophthalmopathy and Graves' hyperthyroidism. Using RNA transcripts, the TCR beta CDR3 regions were amplified. RT-PCR was first run with HTBI primers, then multiplex PCR in a second round. TCRdb fed the multiplex PCR reads into MiXCR, producing one record per CDR3 protein. The sample has under 350,000 distinct CDR3 sequences; 15% to 20% are singletons. Sequenced: peripheral blood. The receptors come from an adult man with Graves' ophthalmopathy.

Many counts were recorded for this clonotype. The chain links TRBV12-3 or TRBV12-4 to TRBJ1-1; D remains ambiguous. Trimming stripped 0 bases from V and 4 bases from J, with 9 bases between. The CDR3 runs to 14 residues. The CDR3 bases are TGTGCCAGCAGTTTAGCCGTCCTCCCCACTGAAGCTTTCTTT. This gives the protein CASSLAVLPTEAFF.

The rearrangement links TRBV15 to TRBJ1-5; D gene ambiguous. CDR3 length: 16 residues. Germline loops: CDR1 LNHNV, CDR2 YYDKDF (reference sequence). The V gene lost 3 bases and the J gene lost 0 bases, with 12 bases spanning the gap. CDR3 DNA: TGTGCCACCAGCAGCGGGCATTTAGTTAGCAATCAGCCCCAGCATTTT. Translation gives CATSSGHLVSNQPQHF.

This clonotype was seen at least ten times. The J gene is TRBJ2-5, the V gene TRBV11-2, with 14 positions matching TRBD2. V was clipped by 4 bases and J by 5 bases; unmatched bases: 12. Germline V lookup: CDR1 SGHAT, CDR2 FQNNGV. The length of the CDR3 is 18 residues. The CDR3 sequence: CASSSGLAGEMGAETQYF. The CDR3, as DNA: TGTGCCAGCAGCTCGGGACTAGCGGGAGAGATGGGAGCGGAGACCCAGTACTTC.

This clonotype was recorded many times. V usage is TRBV6-8 and J usage is TRBJ2-7; no clear D. V gave up 10 bases and J gave up 5 bases, with 15 bases separating them. The germline CDR1 and CDR2 sequences are MNHGY and SAAAGT. There are 12 residues in the CDR3. DNA of the CDR3: TGTGCCACCGGGCCGTTTTGCCACGAGCAGTACTTC. This codes for CATGPFCHEQYF.

At least ten counts were recorded for this clonotype. The V gene is TRBV10-3, the J gene TRBJ1-5; the match to TRBD1 covers 7 bases. The CDR3 has 14 residues. Looked up from germline, CDR1 is ENHRY and CDR2 is SYGVKD. Trimming took 0 bases from V and 9 from J; bases not matched to a gene: 5. The CDR3 loop reads CAISESRGQTPQHF. CDR3 nucleotide sequence: TGTGCCATCAGTGAGTCGAGGGGGCAGACGCCCCAGCATTTT.

This clonotype has a count of ten or more. The rearrangement joins TRBV27 to TRBJ1-6; TRBD1 matches at 7 bases. The CDR3 sequence is 15 residues long. The V gene's germline CDR1 is MNHEY and CDR2 SMNVEV (reference sequence). V lost 5 bases and J lost 14; bases outside the gene matches: 15. CDR3 nucleotides: TGTGCCAGCAGTCCCACGCGACAGGGCCAAGGGGCCCTCCACTTT. Amino acids: CASSPTRQGQGALHF.

This clonotype was observed many times. The rearrangement links TRBV5-1 to TRBJ1-3, with TRBD1 matching over 7 bases. V dropped 4 bases and J dropped 5; count of bases not matched to a gene: 6. CDR1 SGHRS and CDR2 YFSETQ come from the germline V gene. CDR3 length: 14 residues. The CDR3 bases are TGCGCCAGCAGCACAACAGGGGTTAGAAACACCATATATTTT. Translated: CASSTTGVRNTIYF.

This clonotype was counted at least ten times. In DNA form, the CDR3 reads TGTGCCTGGAGACGACCCGGGGGTATTACTGGAAACACCATATATTTT. It codes for CAWRRPGGITGNTIYF. V gene TRBV30 combines with J gene TRBJ1-3; D is perhaps TRBD1 (5 bases). In germline, CDR1 is GTSNPN, CDR2 SVGIG (reference sequence). CDR3 length: 16 residues. The V end was cut by 3 bases, the J end by 2 bases, with 17 bases between.

At least ten counts were recorded for this clonotype. The chain links TRBV6-1 to TRBJ1-3, with a possible D match to TRBD1 (6 bases). V was shortened by 5 bases and J by 2 bases, with 13 bases between the two germline ends. This CDR3 has 15 residues. Germline loops: CDR1 MNHNS, CDR2 SASEGT. CDR3: CASSQGGTTGNTIYF. CDR3 DNA sequence: TGTGCCAGCAGTCAAGGGGGAACCACTGGAAACACCATATATTTT.

This clonotype was counted many times. The rearrangement uses TRBV5-6 and TRBJ1-1; no firm D call. Trimming removed 4 bases at V and 3 bases at J, with 16 bases between. The germline gives CDR1 SGHDT, CDR2 YYEEEE. CDR3 length equals 15 residues. The CDR3 DNA follows: TGTGCCAGCAGCCCCGGGCCCGGCTGGGACACTGAAGCTTTCTTT. Protein product: CASSPGPGWDTEAFF.

This chain connects TRBV25-1 to TRBJ1-2; 8 nucleotides match TRBD1. With V trimmed by 6 bases and J by 2 bases, 5 bases remained unmatched. The V gene's germline CDR1 is MGHDK and CDR2 SYGVNS. This CDR3 contains 14 residues. The CDR3 sequence: CASSRAGGNYGYTF. Here the CDR3 DNA reads TGTGCCAGCAGCAGGGCAGGGGGCAACTATGGCTACACCTTC.

As regards this clonotype: A much more abundant neighbour one base away suggests this may be a read error. A read error is likely, as this CDR3 ends without the conserved phenylalanine or tryptophan. The rearrangement links TRBV6-1 to TRBJ2-2, with 10 bases lining up with TRBD2. The V and J ends lost 4 bases and 4 bases, in that order; junction bases with no gene match: 3. In germline, CDR1 is MNHNS, CDR2 SASEGT. The CDR3 covers 15 residues. Here the CDR3 DNA reads TGTGCCAGCAGTGCAACTAGCGGGATCACCGGGGAGCTGTTTCTT. Its protein product is CASSATSGITGELFL.

The rearrangement links TRBV6-5 to TRBJ2-2; D is possibly TRBD2 (6 bases). V gave up 0 bases and J gave up 4 bases, with 12 bases separating them. The CDR3 contains 16 residues. From germline, CDR1 is MNHEY and CDR2 SVGAGI. This CDR3 is CASSYSGTGLTGELFF. Here the CDR3 DNA reads TGTGCCAGCAGTTACTCAGGGACTGGACTCACCGGGGAGCTGTTTTTT.

This chain uses TRBV6-2 or TRBV6-3 with TRBJ1-2, with D hard to call. Looked up from germline, CDR1 is MNHEY and CDR2 is SVGEGT. The V gene lost 0 bases and the J gene lost 4 bases, with 9 bases spanning the gap. The CDR3 contains 14 residues. The CDR3 region has the DNA TGTGCCAGCAGTTACTCGGCAGGTTTCTATGGCTACACCTTC. It translates to CASSYSAGFYGYTF.

This clonotype was observed a handful of times. The rearrangement links TRBV3-1 to TRBJ1-5; D might be TRBD1 (5 bases). V dropped 2 bases and J dropped 0 bases, with 14 bases sitting between them. The germline gives CDR1 LGHDT, CDR2 YNNKEL (reference sequence). This CDR3 is 17 amino acids long. This CDR3 is CASSQSTPGASNQPQHF. The CDR3 DNA follows: TGTGCCAGCAGCCAATCAACCCCCGGGGCTAGCAATCAGCCCCAGCATTTT.

In its sample, this clonotype was seen many times. CDR3 region: CASTGQPADTEAFF. The CDR3 DNA reads as TGCGCCAGCACGGGACAACCGGCGGACACTGAAGCTTTCTTT. V usage is TRBV5-1 and J usage is TRBJ1-1; tentatively, D is TRBD1 (6 bases). CDR3 length equals 14 residues. V was trimmed by 6 bases and J by 3 bases, leaving 15 bases between them. Germline CDR1 and CDR2: SGHRS and YFSETQ.

This clonotype was seen repeatedly, ten times or more. The gene calls are TRBV15 and TRBJ2-7, with TRBD1 as a possible D gene (6 bases). Looked up from germline, CDR1 is LNHNV and CDR2 is YYDKDF (reference sequence). The CDR3 totals 15 residues. V gave up 3 bases and J gave up 2 bases, with 14 bases separating them. CDR3 nucleotide sequence: TGTGCCACCAGCAGCCCGCGGACAGCCACCTACGAGCAGTACTTC. Its translation is CATSSPRTATYEQYF.